This paragraph reports one T cell receptor beta chain. Its antigen target is currently unknown. One base away there is no much larger clone; base qualities are not given. The donors were healthy, HIV-negative adults with no recently reported acute infections or vaccinations. Every donor was a Caucasian adult residing in Nashville, Tennessee, USA. CD4+ T cells were enriched by magnetic negative selection, after which naive cells were positively selected on CD45RA and the negative fraction was taken as the memory subset. Blood was collected by leukapheresis, and PBMCs were isolated by Ficoll-Histopaque density gradient centrifugation and then cryopreserved in liquid nitrogen vapor phase. Analytical flow cytometry was used to check the purity and quantity of every magnetically sorted T cell population. Genomic DNA was isolated from every sorted fraction and measured by UV absorbance on a Nanodrop 2000c.

The data were taken from a study of shared clonotypes between healthy human individuals (dated by TCRdb to 2018 to 2021). Turning to the overall study: A couple of women and three men aged 18 to 49 years were included in the cohort. Between about 0.8 and 9 billion PBMCs per donor were obtained by leukapheresis. To estimate repertoire size and how much clonotype sharing occurs between individuals, the study deeply sequenced the blood TCR repertoires of five healthy adults. Different laboratories and diverse techniques were used to prepare libraries and sequence TCR repertoires, to increase sequencing depth and limit assay-specific biases. For each donor, three plates each were used for CD4 naive and CD4 memory, two plates were used for CD8 naive, and one plate was used for CD8 memory.

CDR1 MDHEN and CDR2 SYDVKM were looked up in the germline V gene. From the cysteine through the phenylalanine, the CDR3 covers 15 amino acids. CDR3 DNA only is kept here, 45 bases in frame from base 1. Between the V and J ends, shortened by 4 bases and 3 bases respectively, the junction contains 15 bases. Broader findings and caveats from the paper: Estimated clonotype richness was generally larger for naive than for memory subsets. Only blood was sampled, and tissue TCR repertoires likely differ from those in blood. Based on pairwise subsampling, the degree of clonotype sharing among donors was expected to be affected by sequencing depth. Rarefaction of sorted-subset datasets indicated incomplete sequencing despite the large sequencing depth. Compared with non-shared clonotypes, clonotypes shared by all four sorted-subset donors had higher generation probabilities. Because the study included only a small number of donors, the genetic and exposure-history diversity represented was limited. Sharing across several donors was observed for around 4.8% of naive CD4, 3.5% of naive CD8, roughly 2.4% of memory CD4, and about 0.38% of memory CD8 clonotypes.

Using the deep immunoSEQ assay, TCR CDR3 regions were amplified from genomic DNA by multiplex PCR. Extracted genomic DNA from each cell subset was spread evenly across all wells of several immunoSEQ 96-well plates, with each plate serving as a replicate. Each replicate PCR for sorted subsets received about 200 ng genomic DNA, equal to tens of thousands of T cell genomes. The purified libraries were quantified using a Qubit 3.0 fluorometer, sized with a Bioanalyzer 2100, and then quantified again using the KAPA Library Quantification kit. Every immunoSEQ 96-well plate was sequenced on a dedicated single-read 150-cycle Illumina NextSeq 550 flow cell. Concerning the study's data processing: Because the immunoSEQ output held only junctional sequences and lacked quality scores, the filtering could not match the filtering applied to full-length reads. To assign V/J genes and CDR3, sequences were annotated using PyIR, a Python wrapper for IgBLAST v1.9, with IMGT germline references. Reads with weak V/J assignments (E-value above 1e-6), missing CDR3, stop codons, out-of-frame junctions, or ambiguous translated residues were removed. V3J clonotypes were defined by identical inferred V gene, J gene, and CDR3 amino acid sequence. To compute the percentage overlap between repertoires, the number of shared unique clonotypes was divided by the size of the smaller repertoire. Three approaches were used to assess repertoire richness: RTK rarefaction, the Chao1 estimator, and Recon v2.1 estimates of unobserved clonotypes. Generation probabilities were computed with OLGA for all TCRbeta clonotypes obtained by the gDNA method from a few donors. The source is immuneACCESS, and TCRdb retained only in-frame sequences with V and J called. Part of the clones is not carried over; for the studies checked, unresolved V genes explain less than half of this, and the remainder is unexplained. V and J calls and clone size are as listed in that table; D and trimming were resolved from the DNA. This sample holds roughly 2,300,000 clones; around 90% were observed only once. The ten biggest clones cover 0.37% of the sample.

The sample comprised naive CD4+ T cells from PBMCs. The cell subset or site tag for this specimen amounts to: CD45RA+ positively selected. The chain is encoded by TRBV28 joined to TRBJ1-2; D gene: possibly TRBD1, on 6 matching bases. The clonotype was recovered from a man aged 18 to 29 in good health. Some clones in this sample may be carry-over from other donors' samples. The CDR3 protein is CASSSVGAGDYGYTF. The sequence in DNA is TGTGCCAGCAGTTCGGTCGGCGCAGGGGACTATGGCTACACCTTC.